The source of this T cell receptor (beta chain) is a study of T cells after posttransplantation cyclophosphamide. Overall study findings and caveats: Donor CD8+ memory clones often dominated recipient blood repertoires at later times.

A marrow graft followed busulfan-fludarabine conditioning, with cyclophosphamide on days +3 and +4. As to this clone: Its specificity is unknown.

CDR3 length: 14 amino acids. Germline V gene data show CDR1 as MNHEY and CDR2 as SVGAGI. V gave up 6 bases and J gave up 3 bases; unmatched junction bases: 6. Data came from immunoSEQ multiplex PCR; TCRdb stores just in-frame clones and leaves some out. The table records fewer than 13,000 clones, 80% to 90% of them present only once. The J gene is TRBJ1-2, the V gene TRBV6-5; 8 nucleotides agree with TRBD1. The receptor's source is a female patient aged 50-59 years who received an allogeneic stem cell transplant from a related donor, was CMV-positive, and had no GVHD. Some of the T cells may derive from the graft donor. This specimen was PBMCs, taken after allogeneic stem cell transplant with posttransplant cyclophosphamide. The CDR3 DNA follows: TGTGCCAGCAGCCCACAGGGGGTTTACTATGGCTACACCTTC. Protein: CASSPQGVYYGYTF.